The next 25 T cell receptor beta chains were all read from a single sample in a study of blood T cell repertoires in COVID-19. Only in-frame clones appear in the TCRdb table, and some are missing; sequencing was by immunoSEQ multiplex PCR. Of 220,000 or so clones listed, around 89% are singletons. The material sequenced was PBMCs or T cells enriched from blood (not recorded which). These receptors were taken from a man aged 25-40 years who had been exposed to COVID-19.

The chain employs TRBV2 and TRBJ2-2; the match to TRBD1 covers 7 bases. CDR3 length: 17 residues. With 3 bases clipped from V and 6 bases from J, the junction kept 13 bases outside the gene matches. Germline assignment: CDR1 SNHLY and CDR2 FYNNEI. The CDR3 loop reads CASSDRWTGGSSGELFF. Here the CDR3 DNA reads TGTGCCAGCAGTGACCGATGGACAGGTGGATCGTCCGGGGAGCTGTTTTTT. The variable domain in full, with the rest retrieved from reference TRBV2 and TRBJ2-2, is EPEVTQTPSHQVTQMGQEVILRCVPISNHLYFYWYRQILGQKVEFLVSFYNNEISEKSEIFDDQFSVERPDGSNFTLKIRSTKLEDSAMYFCASSDRWTGGSSGELFFGEGSRLTVL.

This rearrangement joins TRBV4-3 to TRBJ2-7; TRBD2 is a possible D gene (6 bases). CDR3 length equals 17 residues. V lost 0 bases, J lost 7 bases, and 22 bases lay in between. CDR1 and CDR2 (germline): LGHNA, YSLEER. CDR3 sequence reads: CASSQDLFQGIGGEQYF. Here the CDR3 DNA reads TGCGCCAGCAGCCAAGATCTGTTTCAGGGTATTGGAGGGGAGCAGTACTTC.

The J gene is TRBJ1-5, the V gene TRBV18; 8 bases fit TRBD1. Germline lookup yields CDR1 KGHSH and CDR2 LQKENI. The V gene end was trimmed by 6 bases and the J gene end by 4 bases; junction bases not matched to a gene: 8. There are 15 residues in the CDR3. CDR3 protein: CASSTGAPGNQPQHF. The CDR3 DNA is TGTGCCAGCTCGACAGGGGCGCCCGGGAATCAGCCCCAGCATTTT.

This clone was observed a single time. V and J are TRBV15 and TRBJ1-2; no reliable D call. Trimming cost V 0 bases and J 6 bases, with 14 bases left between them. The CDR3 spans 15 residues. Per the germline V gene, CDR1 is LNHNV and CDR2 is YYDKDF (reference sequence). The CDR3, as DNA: TGTGCCACCAGCAGAGATCGCCCTCCGGGTGATGGCTACACCTTC. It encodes CATSRDRPPGDGYTF.

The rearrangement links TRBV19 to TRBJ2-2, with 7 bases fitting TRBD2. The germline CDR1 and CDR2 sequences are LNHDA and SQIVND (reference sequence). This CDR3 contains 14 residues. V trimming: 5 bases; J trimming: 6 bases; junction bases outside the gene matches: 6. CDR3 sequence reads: CASSGEGMAGELFF. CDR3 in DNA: TGTGCCAGTAGTGGGGAGGGAATGGCCGGGGAGCTGTTTTTT.

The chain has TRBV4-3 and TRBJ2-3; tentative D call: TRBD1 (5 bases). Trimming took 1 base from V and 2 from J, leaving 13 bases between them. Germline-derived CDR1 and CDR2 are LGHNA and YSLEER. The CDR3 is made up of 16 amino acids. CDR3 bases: TGCGCCAGCAGCCAAGTAGGGGCCCAGCACACAGATACGCAGTATTTT. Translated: CASSQVGAQHTDTQYF.

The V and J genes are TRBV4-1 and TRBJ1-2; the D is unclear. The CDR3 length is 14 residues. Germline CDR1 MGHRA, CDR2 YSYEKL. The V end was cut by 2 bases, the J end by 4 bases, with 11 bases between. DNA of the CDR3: TGCGCCAGCAGCCAACCCCCCGAGGTCTATGGCTACACCTTC. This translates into CASSQPPEVYGYTF.

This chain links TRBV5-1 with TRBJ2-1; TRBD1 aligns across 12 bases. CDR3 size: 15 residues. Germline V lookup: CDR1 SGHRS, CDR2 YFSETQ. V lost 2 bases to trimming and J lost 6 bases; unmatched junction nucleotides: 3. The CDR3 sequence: CASSFGDRGRNEQFF. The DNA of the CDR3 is TGCGCCAGCAGCTTTGGGGACAGGGGGCGCAATGAGCAGTTCTTC.

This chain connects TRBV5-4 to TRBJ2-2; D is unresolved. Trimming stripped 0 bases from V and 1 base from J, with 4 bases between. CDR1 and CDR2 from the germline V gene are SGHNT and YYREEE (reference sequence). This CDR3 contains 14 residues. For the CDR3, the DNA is TGTGCCAGCAGCTTGGTCCAGAACACCGGGGAGCTGTTTTTT. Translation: CASSLVQNTGELFF.

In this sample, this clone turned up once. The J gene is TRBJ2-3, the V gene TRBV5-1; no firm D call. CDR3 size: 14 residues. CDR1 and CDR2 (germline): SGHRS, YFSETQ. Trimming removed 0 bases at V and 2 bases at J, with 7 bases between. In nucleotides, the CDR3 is TGCGCCAGCAGCTTGGTTGTAGACACAGATACGCAGTATTTT. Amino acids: CASSLVVDTDTQYF.

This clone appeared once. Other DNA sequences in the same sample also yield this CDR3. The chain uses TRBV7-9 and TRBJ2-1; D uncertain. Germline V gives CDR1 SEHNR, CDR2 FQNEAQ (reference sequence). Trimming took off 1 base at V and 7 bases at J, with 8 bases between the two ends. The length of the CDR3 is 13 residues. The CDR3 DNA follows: TGTGCCAGCAGCTTAGGAGGTGGGAATGAGCAGTTCTTC. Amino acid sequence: CASSLGGGNEQFF. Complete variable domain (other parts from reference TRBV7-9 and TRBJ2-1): DTGVSQNPRHKITKRGQNVTFRCDPISEHNRLYWYRQTLGQGPEFLTYFQNEAQLEKSRLLSDRFSAERPKGSFSTLEIQRTEQGDSAMYLCASSLGGGNEQFFGPGTRLTVL.

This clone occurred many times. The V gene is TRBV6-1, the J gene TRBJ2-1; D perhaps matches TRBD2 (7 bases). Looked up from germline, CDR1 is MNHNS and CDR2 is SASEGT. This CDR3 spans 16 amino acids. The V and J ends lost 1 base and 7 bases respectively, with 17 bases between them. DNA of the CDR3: TGTGCCAGCAGTGAAGTTGGGGGGGCGCCTGGAAATGAGCAGTTCTTC. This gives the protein CASSEVGGAPGNEQFF.

The CDR3 DNA is TGCGCCAGCAGCTTGGCCCTCGGGGGGGCTACGTACAATGAGCAGTTCTTC. Translation gives CASSLALGGATYNEQFF. This rearrangement joins TRBV5-1 to TRBJ2-1, with TRBD2 identical over 8 bases. V lost 0 bases and J lost 4; bases outside the gene matches: 9. The CDR3 contains 17 residues. Germline V gene lookup returns CDR1 SGHRS and CDR2 YFSETQ.

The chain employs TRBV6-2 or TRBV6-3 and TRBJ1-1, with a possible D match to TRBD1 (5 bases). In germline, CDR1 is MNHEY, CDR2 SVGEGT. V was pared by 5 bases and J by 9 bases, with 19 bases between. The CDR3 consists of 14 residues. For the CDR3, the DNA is TGTGCCAGCAGTACCGCTAGAGGCTTGGGGCAAGCTTTCTTT. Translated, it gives CASSTARGLGQAFF.

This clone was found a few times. The CDR3 DNA sequence: TGCAGCGTGCGTGGAGAACGGGACACCGGGGAGCTGTTTTTT. Residues: CSVRGERDTGELFF. This chain connects TRBV29-1 to TRBJ2-2; no definite D call. The CDR3 is 14 residues long. Germline V CDR1 and CDR2: SQVTM, ANQGSEA. Trimming pared 6 bases from V and 3 bases from J, leaving 14 bases between.

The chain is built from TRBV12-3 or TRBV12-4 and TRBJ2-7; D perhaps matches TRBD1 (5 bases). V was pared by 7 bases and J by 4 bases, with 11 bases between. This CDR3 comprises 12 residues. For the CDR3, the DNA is TGTGCCAGCACTCCAGGGCTTTACGAGCAGTACTTC. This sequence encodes CASTPGLYEQYF.

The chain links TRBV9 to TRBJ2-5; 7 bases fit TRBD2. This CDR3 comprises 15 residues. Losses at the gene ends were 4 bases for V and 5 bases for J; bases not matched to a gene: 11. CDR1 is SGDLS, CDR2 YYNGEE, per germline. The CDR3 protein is CASSLGGYRGETQYF. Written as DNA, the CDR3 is TGTGCCAGCAGCTTGGGGGGGTACCGAGGGGAGACCCAGTACTTC.

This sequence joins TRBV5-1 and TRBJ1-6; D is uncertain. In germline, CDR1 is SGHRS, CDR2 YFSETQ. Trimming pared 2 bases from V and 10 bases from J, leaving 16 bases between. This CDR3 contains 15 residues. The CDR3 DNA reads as TGCGCCAGCAGCTTTGGGCAGATTACCTTATCACCCCTCCACTTT. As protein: CASSFGQITLSPLHF.

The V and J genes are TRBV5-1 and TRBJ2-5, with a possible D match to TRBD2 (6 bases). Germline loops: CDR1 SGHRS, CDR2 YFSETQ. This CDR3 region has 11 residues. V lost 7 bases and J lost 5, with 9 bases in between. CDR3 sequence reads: CASGEAETQYF. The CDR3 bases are TGCGCCAGCGGGGAGGCGGAGACCCAGTACTTC. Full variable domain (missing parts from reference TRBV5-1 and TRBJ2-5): KAGVTQTPRYLIKTRGQQVTLSCSPISGHRSVSWYQQTPGQGLQFLFEYFSETQRNKGNFPGRFSGRQFSNSRSEMNVSTLELGDSALYLCASGEAETQYFGPGTRLLVL.

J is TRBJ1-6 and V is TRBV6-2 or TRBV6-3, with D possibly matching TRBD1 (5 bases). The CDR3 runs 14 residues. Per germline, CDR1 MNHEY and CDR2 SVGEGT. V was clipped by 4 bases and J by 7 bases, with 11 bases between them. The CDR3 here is CASSWRTMNSPLHF. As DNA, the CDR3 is TGTGCCAGCAGTTGGCGGACAATGAATTCACCCCTCCACTTT.

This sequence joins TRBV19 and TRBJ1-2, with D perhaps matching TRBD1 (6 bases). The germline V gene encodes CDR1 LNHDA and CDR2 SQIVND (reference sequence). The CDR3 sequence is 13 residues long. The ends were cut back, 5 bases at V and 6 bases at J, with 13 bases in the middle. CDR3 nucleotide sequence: TGTGCCAGTAGTTCTCAGGGGTCCCATGGCTACACCTTC. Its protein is CASSSQGSHGYTF.

CDR3 bases: TGTGCCAGCTCTCTTGTCATGGACAGGAATAATTCACCCCTCCACTTT. This sequence encodes CASSLVMDRNNSPLHF. The V gene is TRBV18, the J gene TRBJ1-6; 7 nucleotides agree with TRBD1. J lost 5 bases, V lost 6 bases, and 10 bases had no gene match. Germline values: CDR1 KGHSH, CDR2 LQKENI. The CDR3 is 16 amino acids.

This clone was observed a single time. CDR3 sequence: CAWSSGRGHLETQYF. The DNA of the CDR3 is TGTGCCTGGAGTTCGGGCAGGGGGCATTTAGAGACCCAGTACTTC. The rearrangement joins TRBV30 to TRBJ2-5; 8 nucleotides match TRBD1. Germline loops: CDR1 GTSNPN, CDR2 SVGIG (reference sequence). The CDR3 spans 15 residues. V lost 2 bases, J lost 4 bases, and 9 bases stayed unmatched.

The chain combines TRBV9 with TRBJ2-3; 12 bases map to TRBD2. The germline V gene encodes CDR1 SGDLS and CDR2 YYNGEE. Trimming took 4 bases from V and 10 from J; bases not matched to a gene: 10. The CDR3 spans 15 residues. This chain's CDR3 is CASSRASGGDVPQYF. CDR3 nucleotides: TGTGCCAGCAGCAGAGCTAGCGGGGGGGACGTGCCGCAGTATTTT.

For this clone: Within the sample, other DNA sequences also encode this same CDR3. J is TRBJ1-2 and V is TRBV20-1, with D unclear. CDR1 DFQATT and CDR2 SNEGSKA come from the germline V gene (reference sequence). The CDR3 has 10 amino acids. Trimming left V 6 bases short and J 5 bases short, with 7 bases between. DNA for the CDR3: TGCAGTGCCTCGGGGTATGGCTACACCTTC. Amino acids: CSASGYGYTF.